The subject of this entry is one T cell receptor beta chain. The CDR3 totals 13 residues. The ends were cut back, 2 bases at V and 5 bases at J, with 10 bases in the middle. Germline V gives CDR1 MNHEY, CDR2 SVGAGI. Some clones are missing from TCRdb's copy, which holds only in-frame ones; the method was immunoSEQ multiplex PCR. The table shows 120,000 or so clones, with around 80% occurring only once. The data derive from a study of blood T cell repertoires in COVID-19. Sequencing was done on a sample of peripheral blood. This receptor was identified in a man aged 50-59 years with acute or convalescent COVID-19. The J gene is TRBJ2-7, the V gene TRBV6-5; the D gene is possibly TRBD1 (6 bases). The CDR3 coding sequence is TGTGCCAGCAGTTACGGGACAATAAACGAGCAGTACTTC. This sequence encodes CASSYGTINEQYF.